What follows are 4 T cell receptor beta chains derived from one specimen sequenced in a study of T cell repertoires in cytomegalovirus infection. TCRdb passed the reads through MiXCR, listing each CDR3 protein once. Of around 500,000 distinct CDR3 sequences listed, about 42% are singletons. The antigens for these receptors are not known. Sample: cultured PBMCs, taken from culture after CMV antigen stimulation. These receptor sequences come from a human donor in good health (CMV status not recorded). Some clones in this sample may be carry-over from other donors' samples.

The chain has TRBV7-2 and TRBJ2-1; weak D call: TRBD2 (6 bases). Trimming took 5 bases from V and 7 from J, leaving 12 bases between them. The length of the CDR3 is 13 residues. CDR1 and CDR2 (germline): SGHTA, FQGNSA. The chain's CDR3 is CASSPYGLNEQFF. CDR3 in DNA: TGTGCCAGCAGCCCCTACGGACTAAATGAGCAGTTCTTC.

This chain joins TRBV6-6 and TRBJ1-5, with 9 bases lining up with TRBD1. Germline assignment: CDR1 MNHNY and CDR2 SVGAGI (reference sequence). Losses at the gene ends were 6 bases for V and 6 bases for J; bases not matched to a gene: 9. The CDR3 length is 15 residues. The CDR3 DNA follows: TGTGCCAGCAGCCAACAGGGGGCCGTGGGTCAGCCCCAGCATTTT. It translates to CASSQQGAVGQPQHF.

V and J are TRBV7-9 and TRBJ2-1; 7 nucleotides align to TRBD2. CDR3 size: 15 residues. J gave up 9 bases and V 1 base, and 9 bases lay outside the gene matches. Germline-derived CDR1 and CDR2 are SEHNR and FQNEAQ (reference sequence). CDR3 sequence: CASSLDAGEPGEQFF. Here the CDR3 DNA reads TGTGCCAGCAGCTTAGACGCGGGGGAGCCCGGTGAGCAGTTCTTC. Based on the CDR3 plus reference TRBV7-9 and TRBJ2-1, the full variable domain is DTGVSQNPRHKITKRGQNVTFRCDPISEHNRLYWYRQTLGQGPEFLTYFQNEAQLEKSRLLSDRFSAERPKGSFSTLEIQRTEQGDSAMYLCASSLDAGEPGEQFFGPGTRLTVL.

CDR3 in amino acids: CAIKGLTANTGELFF. In DNA, the CDR3 is TGTGCCATCAAGGGTCTTACAGCGAACACCGGGGAGCTGTTTTTT. The V gene is TRBV10-3, the J gene TRBJ2-2; D not resolved. Deletions cut 7 bases from V and 0 bases from J, with 12 bases between. Germline CDR1 is ENHRY and CDR2 is SYGVKD. The CDR3 sequence is 15 residues long.